This T cell receptor beta chain appears in the sequencing data of a study of vaccination and CD4 T cells after COVID-19. The wider study: The authors used overlapping spike peptides from SARS-CoV-2, HCoV-NL63, HCoV-OC43 and HCoV-229E to stimulate cells.

Notes on this clonotype: Its specificity is unknown.

The CDR3 consists of 18 residues. Sequencing of cultured CD4+ T cell DNA used the Oncomine TCR Beta short-read assay. A single record per CDR3 protein comes from TCRdb applying MiXCR to the PCR reads. The table lists roughly 15,000 distinct CDR3 sequences, roughly 51% of them singletons, with 30% to 35% in the top ten. Treatment denoted: roughly 11-day PBMC culture with coronavirus spike peptide pools or control peptides (ViraFEST assay). The receptor was derived from a human donor with COVID-19. The sample consisted of cultured CD4+ T cells from blood, taken after SARS-CoV-2 vaccination. The chain joins TRBV21-1 to TRBJ1-3. TRBV21-1 is given as a pseudogene. The CDR3 DNA reads as TGTGCCAGCAGCTCCAAAAGGGGGGGAGGGATGGCTGGAAACACCATATATTTT. Its translation: CASSSKRGGGMAGNTIYF.